This T cell receptor beta chain was documented in a study of CD8+CD57+ T cells in acquired aplastic anemia. Across the study: The study obtained an average of roughly 3 ug of DNA from sorted CD4+ and CD8+ cells.

The authors sequenced patients whose flow cytometry had shown CD8+CD57+ cell expansion. Trimming pared 3 bases from V and 4 bases from J, leaving 8 bases between. The CDR3 runs to 13 residues. Germline-derived CDR1 and CDR2 are SGHTA and FQGTGA. TCR beta VDJ combinations and CDR3 sequences were profiled from genomic DNA. TCRdb recomputed calls from the reads with MiXCR, one row per CDR3 protein. The sample has about 40,000 distinct CDR3 sequences; 63% are singletons. The sequence was collected from a human donor with aplastic anemia. The sample was sorted CD4+, CD8+, or CD8+CD57+ T cells (not recorded which) from PBMCs. V is TRBV7-3 and J is TRBJ2-3; D call uncertain. The CDR3 region is CASSLDGSDTQYF. CDR3 in DNA: TGTGCCAGCAGCTTGGATGGGTCAGATACGCAGTATTTT.